This entry features one TCR beta chain sequence. This sample was included in a study of shared T cell receptors in the human thymus. Sequencing was performed with immunoSEQ multiplex PCR; in TCRdb, only in-frame clones are kept and a portion is missing. The sample yields 700,000 or so clones, approximately 83% seen once. Germline lookup yields CDR1 KGHSH and CDR2 LQKENI. The CDR3 totals 14 residues. V lost 1 base, J lost 3 bases, and 9 bases lay in between. This sample also belongs to another study, concerning human thymus T cells.

The sequence came from a girl under two years old with a congenital heart defect. The specimen sequenced was thymocytes. The J gene is TRBJ2-5, the V gene TRBV18; TRBD2 might be the D (5 bases). For the CDR3, the DNA is TGTGCCAGCTCACCACGTGCCGGGGAAGAGACCCAGTACTTC. This sequence encodes CASSPRAGEETQYF.